Each of the 23 T cell receptor beta chains below was sequenced from the same sample in a study of blood T cells in healthy people across ages. A J-beta primer mix and a sample-barcoded 5' primer were used in a second PCR of roughly 7 to 12 cycles. TCRdb ran MiXCR on the 5' RACE reads and lists one entry per CDR3 protein. The data hold around 800,000 distinct CDR3 sequences, with roughly 26% observed a single time. This sample was shared with a second study, whose subject was T cells of mothers and their children.

Sequencing used blood. Source of these receptors: a boy aged 5-17 years in good health.

This CDR3 is CASSLEVFRTRTYEQYF. CDR3 coding DNA: TGTGCCAGCAGCTTAGAGGTGTTTCGGACTAGGACCTACGAGCAGTACTTC. The J gene is TRBJ2-7, the V gene TRBV7-9; 7 bases map to TRBD2. The germline V gene encodes CDR1 SEHNR and CDR2 FQNEAQ (reference sequence). The CDR3 has 17 amino acids. Germline trimming cut 1 base from V and 2 bases from J; bases unmatched to any gene: 11.

The chain joins TRBV10-3 to TRBJ2-1; 9 bases line up with TRBD2. The CDR3 loop spans 15 amino acids. The J segment lost 4 bases and the V segment lost 3 bases, leaving 4 bases of the junction unmatched. Germline V lookup: CDR1 ENHRY, CDR2 SYGVKD. Here the CDR3 reads CAISDPAGGYNEQFF. DNA of the CDR3: TGTGCCATCAGTGACCCAGCGGGGGGTTACAATGAGCAGTTCTTC.

To note about this clonotype: At one of its ends the junction is not consistent with the germline gene, which may arise from a read error. The chain employs TRBV20-1 and TRBJ2-7, with 13 bases that match TRBD2. The CDR3 covers 16 residues. CDR1 and CDR2 (germline): DFQATT, SNEGSKA (reference sequence). The CDR3 reads CSARGRTSGGTYEQYF. Here the CDR3 DNA reads TGCAGTGCGAGAGGCCGGACTAGCGGGGGAACCTACGAGCAGTACTTC.

This clonotype appeared a few times. V usage is TRBV7-9 and J usage is TRBJ1-2; maybe TRBD1 (5 bases). The CDR3 totals 14 residues. CDR1 is SEHNR, CDR2 FQNEAQ, per germline (reference sequence). V dropped 5 bases and J dropped 6 bases, with 16 bases sitting between them. Here the CDR3 DNA reads TGTGCCAGCAGCCTTAGTAGGTGGGGCCATGGCTACACCTTC. This gives the protein CASSLSRWGHGYTF.

This clonotype was seen a few times. The chain joins TRBV12-3 or TRBV12-4 to TRBJ2-1; D possibly uses TRBD1 or TRBD2 (5 bases each). The CDR3 consists of 18 residues. Trimming took 1 base from V and 7 from J, leaving 23 bases between them. The CDR3 sequence: CASSLGGWTAAPGNEQFF. CDR3 bases: TGTGCCAGCAGTTTAGGGGGGTGGACTGCCGCCCCGGGGAATGAGCAGTTCTTC.

This clonotype was seen a few times. The J gene is TRBJ1-2, the V gene TRBV15, with D maybe TRBD1 (5 bases). Germline V CDR1 and CDR2: LNHNV, YYDKDF (reference sequence). The V end lost 3 bases, the J end lost 2 bases, and 22 bases lay between the germline ends. The CDR3 loop spans 18 amino acids. The CDR3 coding sequence is TGTGCCACCAGCAGTGCCCATGAGGCAGAGGGGCCAAACTATGGCTACACCTTC. It encodes CATSSAHEAEGPNYGYTF.

V usage is TRBV18 and J usage is TRBJ2-7; D possibly corresponds to TRBD2 (6 bases). CDR3 length: 15 residues. V lost 6 bases and J lost 3, with 18 bases in between. The germline V gene has CDR1 KGHSH and CDR2 LQKENI. The CDR3 protein is CASSAREPSNYEQYF. As DNA, the CDR3 is TGTGCCAGCTCGGCCCGGGAGCCCTCAAACTACGAGCAGTACTTC. Using reference TRBV18 and TRBJ2-7 for the parts outside the CDR3, the full variable domain is NAGVMQNPRHLVRRRGQEARLRCSPMKGHSHVYWYRQLPEEGLKFMVYLQKENIIDESGMPKERFSAEFPKEGPSILRIQQVVRGDSAAYFCASSAREPSNYEQYFGPGTRLTVT.

This clonotype has more than one count but fewer than ten. The CDR3 DNA follows: TGTGCCAGCAGCCAGCCGGGACTAGCGGGAAAAGATACGCAGTATTTT. This codes for CASSQPGLAGKDTQYF. This sequence joins TRBV3-1 and TRBJ2-3, with 13 bases fitting TRBD2. The germline CDR1 and CDR2 sequences are LGHDT and YNNKEL (reference sequence). The V and J ends lost 3 bases and 5 bases, in that order; junction bases with no gene match: 5. The CDR3 has 16 residues.

This clonotype has only a few counts. The V call is TRBV12-3 or TRBV12-4, the J call TRBJ2-4, with 7 bases fitting TRBD2. The CDR3 contains 15 residues. V lost 6 bases, J lost 5 bases, and 10 bases stayed unmatched. CDR3 sequence: CASSLGGYVQNIQYF. The CDR3 nucleotides are TGTGCCAGCAGCTTGGGGGGGTACGTCCAAAACATTCAGTACTTC.

The V gene is TRBV6-5, the J gene TRBJ1-1; 11 bases are a match to TRBD1. Germline loops: CDR1 MNHEY, CDR2 SVGAGI. V gave up 5 bases and J gave up 10 bases; unmatched junction bases: 6. This CDR3 contains 13 residues. The CDR3 DNA sequence: TGTGCCAGCAGTATGGGACAGGGGGTTGGAGCTTTCTTT. It specifies CASSMGQGVGAFF.

This clonotype was picked up a small number of times. The chain couples TRBV5-1 to TRBJ1-2; the match to TRBD1 covers 12 bases. There are 16 residues in the CDR3. Germline CDR1 and CDR2: SGHRS and YFSETQ. With V trimmed by 3 bases and J by 5 bases, 8 bases remained unmatched. The CDR3 DNA reads TGCGCCAGCAGCTATACCGGGACAGGGGGCACTTATGGCTACACCTTC. Translating it yields CASSYTGTGGTYGYTF.

This clonotype was recorded a few times. The CDR3 DNA reads as TGCGCCAGCAGCCATGAAGAGGGGGGAGAGACCCAGTACTTC. Encoded protein: CASSHEEGGETQYF. The chain employs TRBV4-1 and TRBJ2-5, with D perhaps TRBD1 or TRBD2 (6 bases each). The CDR3 is 14 amino acids. Germline V gene sequence: CDR1 MGHRA, CDR2 YSYEKL. V lost 3 bases, J lost 4 bases, and 12 bases lay in between.

In this sample, this clonotype turned up a few times. V gene TRBV20-1 combines with J gene TRBJ2-3, with D perhaps matching TRBD2 (5 bases). The length of the CDR3 is 12 residues. V was trimmed by 5 bases and J by 4 bases, leaving 10 bases between them. Germline CDR1 DFQATT, CDR2 SNEGSKA (reference sequence). CDR3 bases: TGCAGTGCTCCGGCTAGCTCAGATACGCAGTATTTT. This translates into CSAPASSDTQYF.

V usage is TRBV5-1 and J usage is TRBJ1-2; D is undetermined. Germline V gene lookup returns CDR1 SGHRS and CDR2 YFSETQ. The germline V and J ends were trimmed by 0 bases and 6 bases, with 18 bases remaining between them. The CDR3 runs 16 residues. The CDR3 bases are TGCGCCAGCAGCTTGGGGCTTAGGGCGGCGATTGATGGCTACACCTTC. Protein sequence: CASSLGLRAAIDGYTF.

In its sample, this clonotype was seen a few times. The rearrangement links TRBV7-9 to TRBJ1-1; 9 bases map to TRBD1. Trimming cost V 5 bases and J 1 base; bases outside gene matches: 14. CDR3 length equals 18 residues. CDR1 and CDR2 from the germline V gene are SEHNR and FQNEAQ (reference sequence). The CDR3 sequence is CASSQSPRDRETNTEAFF. The CDR3 DNA reads TGTGCCAGCAGCCAAAGCCCCCGGGACAGGGAAACGAACACTGAAGCTTTCTTT. Complete variable domain (other parts from reference TRBV7-9 and TRBJ1-1): DTGVSQNPRHKITKRGQNVTFRCDPISEHNRLYWYRQTLGQGPEFLTYFQNEAQLEKSRLLSDRFSAERPKGSFSTLEIQRTEQGDSAMYLCASSQSPRDRETNTEAFFGQGTRLTVV.

About this clonotype itself: A junction end diverges from the germline sequence, so it may reflect a read error. The rearrangement links TRBV12-3 or TRBV12-4 to TRBJ2-7; D tentatively reads TRBD1 or TRBD2 (5 bases each). The CDR3 is 13 amino acids. DNA of the CDR3: TGTGCCAGCAGTCGAGGGGACGTCTACGAACAGTACTTC. Translation: CASSRGDVYEQYF.

This chain links TRBV29-1 with TRBJ2-5; D possibly corresponds to TRBD2 (5 bases). CDR1 and CDR2 from the germline V gene are SQVTM and ANQGSEA. With 8 bases removed from V and 5 bases from J, the gap between germline ends came to 21 bases. The CDR3 extends over 14 amino acids. The CDR3 here is CSFSVPGTIETQYF. The CDR3 coding sequence is TGCAGCTTCTCAGTTCCGGGAACAATCGAGACCCAGTACTTC.

A few counts support this clonotype. The chain links TRBV2 to TRBJ1-3; weak D call: TRBD1 (6 bases). CDR1 is SNHLY, CDR2 FYNNEI, per germline. CDR3 length: 15 amino acids. V gave up 2 bases and J gave up 2 bases, with 10 bases separating them. The CDR3 reads CASSESGAAGNTIYF. DNA of the CDR3: TGTGCCAGCAGTGAATCGGGGGCTGCTGGAAACACCATATATTTT.

The V and J genes are TRBV20-1 and TRBJ1-1; no reliable D call. There are 11 residues in the CDR3. Germline V lookup: CDR1 DFQATT, CDR2 SNEGSKA (reference sequence). Trimming cost V 4 bases and J 3 bases, with 6 bases left between them. CDR3 amino acids: CSAKVDTEAFF. CDR3 DNA: TGCAGTGCTAAAGTTGACACTGAAGCTTTCTTT.

In its sample, this clonotype was seen a few times. Written as DNA, the CDR3 is TGTGCCAGCTGGCGGTACGGTGTGCCCTACGAGCAGTACTTC. Translated: CASWRYGVPYEQYF. V usage is TRBV6-1 and J usage is TRBJ2-7, with D uncertain. Per the germline V gene, CDR1 is MNHNS and CDR2 is SASEGT. The V end lost 8 bases, the J end lost 2 bases, and 16 bases lay between the germline ends. This CDR3 is 14 amino acids long.

The sample holds a few counts of this clonotype. The rearrangement joins TRBV10-3 to TRBJ1-2; possible D gene TRBD1, 5 bases. CDR3 length equals 13 residues. Germline V lookup: CDR1 ENHRY, CDR2 SYGVKD. Trimming removed 8 bases from V and 2 bases from J, with 12 bases in between. The DNA of the CDR3 is TGTGCCATCGGGGGACCGCTAAACTATGGCTACACCTTC. The encoded protein is CAIGGPLNYGYTF.

DNA for the CDR3: TGTGCCAGCAAGGGGGGCTTCAGCACAGATACGCAGTATTTT. This sequence encodes CASKGGFSTDTQYF. The chain carries TRBV27 and TRBJ2-3; D might be TRBD1 or TRBD2, each matching 6 bases. The V gene lost 7 bases and the J gene lost 0 bases, with 11 bases spanning the gap. Per the germline V gene, CDR1 is MNHEY and CDR2 is SMNVEV (reference sequence). This CDR3 is built from 14 residues.

The gene calls are TRBV24-1 and TRBJ2-2; no definite D call. V dropped 5 bases and J dropped 0 bases, with 3 bases sitting between them. This CDR3 contains 13 residues. The germline V gene has CDR1 KGHDR and CDR2 SFDVKD. CDR3 amino acids: CATSVPNTGELFF. The CDR3 DNA reads as TGTGCCACCAGTGTTCCGAACACCGGGGAGCTGTTTTTT.